The count of the clone carrying this TCR beta chain is one. Its antigen is still unknown. This specimen belongs to a study of cytomegalovirus exposure and HLA in healthy donors. Overall study results and limits: An observed cluster of highly shared sequence variants was recorded as a likely sequencing artifact.

With 60 Vbeta and 13 Jbeta primers, the PCR was carried out. Authors' data handling: The count from a later analysis was tens of millions of unique TCR beta chains, about 9.9 million of them shared. TCRdb's table, derived via immunoSEQ multiplex PCR, lists solely in-frame clones and lacks some. The V and J calls and clone size are taken from that table; D and trimming were inferred from the DNA. The sample has 80,000 to 100,000 clones, approximately 71% seen once; the top ten hold 15% to 20%. This CDR3 has 17 residues. Germline loops: CDR1 MDHEN, CDR2 SYDVKM. Losses at the gene ends were 5 bases for V and 0 bases for J; bases not matched to a gene: 9.

V and J are TRBV28 and TRBJ1-5; 8 nucleotides align to TRBD1. The origin of this receptor is a woman younger than 30 in good health and CMV-seropositive. The source material was PBMCs. CDR3 nucleotides: TGTGCCAGCAGTATCGGACAGGGAGTCCTTAGCAATCAGCCCCAGCATTTT. Amino acids: CASSIGQGVLSNQPQHF.